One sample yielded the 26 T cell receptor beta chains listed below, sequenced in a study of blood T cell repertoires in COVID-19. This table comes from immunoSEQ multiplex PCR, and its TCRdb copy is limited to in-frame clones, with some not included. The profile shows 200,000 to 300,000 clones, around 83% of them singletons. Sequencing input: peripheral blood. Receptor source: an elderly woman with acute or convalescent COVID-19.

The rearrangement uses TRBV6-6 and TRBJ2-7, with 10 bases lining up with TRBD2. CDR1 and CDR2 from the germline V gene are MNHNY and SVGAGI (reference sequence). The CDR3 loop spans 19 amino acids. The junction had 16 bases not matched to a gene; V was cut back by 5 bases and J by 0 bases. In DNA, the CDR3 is TGTGCCAGCAGTCGAGGCTCACCGGGACTAGCGCAGAGCTCCTACGAGCAGTACTTC. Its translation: CASSRGSPGLAQSSYEQYF.

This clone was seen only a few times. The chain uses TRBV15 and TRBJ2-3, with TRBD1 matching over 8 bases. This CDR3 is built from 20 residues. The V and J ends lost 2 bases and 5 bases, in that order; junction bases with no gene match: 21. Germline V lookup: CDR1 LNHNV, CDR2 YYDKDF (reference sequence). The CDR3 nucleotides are TGTGCCACCAGCAGATCGGCACCCGGGGCAACAGGGGGGAGAGGAGATACGCAGTATTTT. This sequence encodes CATSRSAPGATGGRGDTQYF.

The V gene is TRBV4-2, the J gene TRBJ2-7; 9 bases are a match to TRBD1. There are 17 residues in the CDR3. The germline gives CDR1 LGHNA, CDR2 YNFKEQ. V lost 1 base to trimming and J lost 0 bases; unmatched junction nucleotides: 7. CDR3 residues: CASSQASTGGISYEQYF. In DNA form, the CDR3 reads TGTGCCAGCAGCCAAGCGTCGACAGGGGGTATCTCCTACGAGCAGTACTTC.

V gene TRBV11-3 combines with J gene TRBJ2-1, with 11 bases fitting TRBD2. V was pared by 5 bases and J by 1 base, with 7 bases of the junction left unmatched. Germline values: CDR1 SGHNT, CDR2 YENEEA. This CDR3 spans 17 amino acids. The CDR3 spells CASSRDSGGGSYNEQFF. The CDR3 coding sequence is TGTGCCAGCAGCCGTGATAGCGGGGGGGGTTCCTACAATGAGCAGTTCTTC.

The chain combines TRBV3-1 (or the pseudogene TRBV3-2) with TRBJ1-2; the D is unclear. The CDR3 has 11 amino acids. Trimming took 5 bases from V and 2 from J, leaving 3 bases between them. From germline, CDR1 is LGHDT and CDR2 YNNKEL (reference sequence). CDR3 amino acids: CASSSNYGYTF. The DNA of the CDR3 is TGTGCCAGCAGCAGCAACTATGGCTACACCTTC.

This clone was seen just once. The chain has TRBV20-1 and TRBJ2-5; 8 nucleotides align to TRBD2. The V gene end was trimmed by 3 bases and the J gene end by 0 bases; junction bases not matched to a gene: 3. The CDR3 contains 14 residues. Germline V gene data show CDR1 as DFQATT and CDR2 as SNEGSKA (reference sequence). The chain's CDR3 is CSASGGGYQETQYF. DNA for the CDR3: TGCAGTGCTAGTGGCGGGGGGTACCAAGAGACCCAGTACTTC.

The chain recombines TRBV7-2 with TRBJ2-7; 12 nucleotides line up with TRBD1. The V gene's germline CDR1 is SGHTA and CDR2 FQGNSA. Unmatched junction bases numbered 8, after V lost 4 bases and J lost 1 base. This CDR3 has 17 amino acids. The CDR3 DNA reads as TGTGCCAGCAGCTCTGGGACAGGGGGCGCAGGGTCCTACGAGCAGTACTTC. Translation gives CASSSGTGGAGSYEQYF. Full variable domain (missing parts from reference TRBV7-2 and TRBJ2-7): GAGVSQSPSNKVTEKGKDVELRCDPISGHTALYWYRQSLGQGLEFLIYFQGNSAPDKSGLPSDRFSAERTGGSVSTLTIQRTQQEDSAVYLCASSSGTGGAGSYEQYFGPGTRLTVT.

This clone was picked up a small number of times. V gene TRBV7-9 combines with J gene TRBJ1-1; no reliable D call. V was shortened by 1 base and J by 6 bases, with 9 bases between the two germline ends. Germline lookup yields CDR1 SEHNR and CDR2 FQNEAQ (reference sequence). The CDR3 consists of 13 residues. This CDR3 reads CASSLGQSAEAFF. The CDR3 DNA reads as TGTGCCAGCAGCTTAGGTCAGTCAGCTGAAGCTTTCTTT.

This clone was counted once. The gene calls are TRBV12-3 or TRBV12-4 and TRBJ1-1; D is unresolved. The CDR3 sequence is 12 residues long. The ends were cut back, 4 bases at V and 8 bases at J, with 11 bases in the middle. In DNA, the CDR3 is TGTGCCAGCAGTTATGGCGGGATCGAAGCTTTCTTT. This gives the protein CASSYGGIEAFF.

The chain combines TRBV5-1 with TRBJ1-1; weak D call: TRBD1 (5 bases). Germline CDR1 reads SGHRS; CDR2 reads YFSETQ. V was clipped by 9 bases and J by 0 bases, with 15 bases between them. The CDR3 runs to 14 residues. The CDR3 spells CATTPGLMNTEAFF. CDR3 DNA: TGCGCCACCACCCCGGGACTCATGAACACTGAAGCTTTCTTT.

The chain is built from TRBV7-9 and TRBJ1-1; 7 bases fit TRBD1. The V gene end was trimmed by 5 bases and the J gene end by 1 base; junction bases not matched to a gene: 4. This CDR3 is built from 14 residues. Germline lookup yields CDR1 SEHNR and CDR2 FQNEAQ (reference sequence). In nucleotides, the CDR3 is TGTGCCAGCAGCCAGGGACAGAAGAACACTGAAGCTTTCTTT. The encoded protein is CASSQGQKNTEAFF.

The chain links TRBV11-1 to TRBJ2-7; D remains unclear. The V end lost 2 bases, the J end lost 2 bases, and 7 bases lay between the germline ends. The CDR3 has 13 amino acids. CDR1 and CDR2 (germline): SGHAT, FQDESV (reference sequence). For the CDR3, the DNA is TGTGCCAGCAGCTTACTACCCACCTACGAGCAGTACTTC. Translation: CASSLLPTYEQYF. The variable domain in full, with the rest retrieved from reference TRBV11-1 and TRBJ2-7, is EAEVAQSPRYKITEKSQAVAFWCDPISGHATLYWYRQILGQGPELLVQFQDESVVDDSQLPKDRFSAERLKGVDSTLKIQPAELGDSAMYLCASSLLPTYEQYFGPGTRLTVT.

The CDR3 here is CASRRETAQNTEAFF. CDR3 bases: TGTGCCAGCAGACGAGAGACAGCCCAGAACACTGAAGCTTTCTTT. The chain couples TRBV7-6 to TRBJ1-1; perhaps TRBD1 as D (5 bases). The V end was cut by 6 bases, the J end by 1 base, with 15 bases between. CDR3 size: 15 residues. The germline CDR1 and CDR2 sequences are SGHVS and FNYEAQ.

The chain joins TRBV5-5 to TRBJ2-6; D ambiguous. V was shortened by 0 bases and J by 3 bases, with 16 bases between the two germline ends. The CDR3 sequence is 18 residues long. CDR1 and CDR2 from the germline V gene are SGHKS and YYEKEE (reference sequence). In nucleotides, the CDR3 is TGTGCCAGCAGCTTGGCCTTAGGTGATCGCGGTGGGGCCAACGTCCTGACTTTC. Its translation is CASSLALGDRGGANVLTF.

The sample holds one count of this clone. The CDR3 nucleotides read TGTGCCAGCAGCCAAGCAAGCGGGGCGTCACCCCTCCACTTT. Its translation: CASSQASGASPLHF. The rearrangement joins TRBV3-1 (or the pseudogene TRBV3-2) to TRBJ1-6; weak D call: TRBD1 (5 bases). Germline-derived CDR1 and CDR2 are LGHDT and YNNKEL (reference sequence). This CDR3 region has 14 residues. Between the trimmed V and J ends, which lost 1 base and 10 bases, there was a span of 11 bases.

This chain's CDR3 is CASSHGGLGLIYGYTF. CDR3 nucleotides: TGTGCCAGCAGCCACGGGGGATTGGGCCTTATCTATGGCTACACCTTC. The chain uses TRBV3-1 (or the pseudogene TRBV3-2) and TRBJ1-2; TRBD1 might be the D (5 bases). The V gene's germline CDR1 is LGHDT and CDR2 YNNKEL (reference sequence). Trimming stripped 3 bases from V and 4 bases from J, with 18 bases between. The CDR3 contains 16 residues.

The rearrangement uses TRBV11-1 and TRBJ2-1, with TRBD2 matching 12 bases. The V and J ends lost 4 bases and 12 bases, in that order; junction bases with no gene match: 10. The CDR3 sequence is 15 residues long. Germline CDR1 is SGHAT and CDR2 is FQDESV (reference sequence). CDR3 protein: CASSYTSGGSLRQFF. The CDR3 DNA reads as TGTGCCAGCAGCTACACTAGCGGGGGGTCCTTAAGGCAGTTCTTC.

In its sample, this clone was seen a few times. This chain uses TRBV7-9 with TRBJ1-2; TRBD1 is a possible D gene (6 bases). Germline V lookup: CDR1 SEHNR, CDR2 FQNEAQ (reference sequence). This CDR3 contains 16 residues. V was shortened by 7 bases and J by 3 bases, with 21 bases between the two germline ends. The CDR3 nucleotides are TGTGCCAGCACCCCCGTTGAGTGGGGGCGACACTATGGCTACACCTTC. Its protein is CASTPVEWGRHYGYTF.

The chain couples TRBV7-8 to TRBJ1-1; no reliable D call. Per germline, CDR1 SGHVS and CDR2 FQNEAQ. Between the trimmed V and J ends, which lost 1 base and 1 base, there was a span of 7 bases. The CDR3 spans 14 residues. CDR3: CASSLERGNTEAFF. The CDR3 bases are TGTGCCAGCAGCTTAGAGCGGGGGAACACTGAAGCTTTCTTT. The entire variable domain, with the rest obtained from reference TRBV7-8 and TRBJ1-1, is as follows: GAGVSQSPRYKVAKRGQDVALRCDPISGHVSLFWYQQALGQGPEFLTYFQNEAQLDKSGLPSDRFFAERPEGSVSTLKIQRTQQEDSAVYLCASSLERGNTEAFFGQGTRLTVV.

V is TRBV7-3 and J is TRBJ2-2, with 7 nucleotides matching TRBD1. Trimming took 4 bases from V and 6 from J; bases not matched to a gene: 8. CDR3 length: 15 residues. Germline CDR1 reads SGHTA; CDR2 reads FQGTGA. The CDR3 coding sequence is TGTGCCAGCAGCTCCCGGACAGGAGTGTCCGGGGAGCTGTTTTTT. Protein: CASSSRTGVSGELFF.

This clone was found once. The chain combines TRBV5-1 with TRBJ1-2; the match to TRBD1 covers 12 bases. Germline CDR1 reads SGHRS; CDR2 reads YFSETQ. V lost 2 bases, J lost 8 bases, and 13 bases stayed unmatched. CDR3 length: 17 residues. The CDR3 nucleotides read TGCGCCAGCAGCTTAGGGCGAACCGGGACAGGGGGCCGAGGCTACACCTTC. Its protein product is CASSLGRTGTGGRGYTF.

CDR3 bases: TGTGCCAGCAGTTTATGGGGACAGGGTTCGGGCAATGAGCAGTTCTTC. The encoded protein is CASSLWGQGSGNEQFF. The gene calls are TRBV27 and TRBJ2-1; TRBD1 aligns across 9 bases. This CDR3 spans 16 amino acids. The V segment lost 1 base and the J segment 6 bases; nucleotides outside the gene matches: 7. Germline V gives CDR1 MNHEY, CDR2 SMNVEV (reference sequence).

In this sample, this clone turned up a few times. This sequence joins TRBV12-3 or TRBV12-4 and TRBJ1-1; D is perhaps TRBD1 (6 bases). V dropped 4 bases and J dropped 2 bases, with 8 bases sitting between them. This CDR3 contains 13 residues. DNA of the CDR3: TGTGCCAGCAGTTCCAGGGGTAACACTGAAGCTTTCTTT. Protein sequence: CASSSRGNTEAFF.

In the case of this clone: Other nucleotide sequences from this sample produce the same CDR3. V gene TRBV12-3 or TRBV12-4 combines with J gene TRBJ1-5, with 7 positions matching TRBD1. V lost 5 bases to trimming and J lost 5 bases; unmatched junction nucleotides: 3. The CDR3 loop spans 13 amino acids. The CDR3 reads CASSDRDDQPQHF. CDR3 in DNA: TGTGCCAGCAGTGACAGGGATGATCAGCCCCAGCATTTT.

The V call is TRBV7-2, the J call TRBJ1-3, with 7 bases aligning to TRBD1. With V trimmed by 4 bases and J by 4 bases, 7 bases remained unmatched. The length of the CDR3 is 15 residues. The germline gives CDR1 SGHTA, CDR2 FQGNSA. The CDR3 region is CASSSPGTEGNTIYF. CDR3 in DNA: TGTGCCAGCAGCTCTCCCGGGACAGAAGGAAACACCATATATTTT.

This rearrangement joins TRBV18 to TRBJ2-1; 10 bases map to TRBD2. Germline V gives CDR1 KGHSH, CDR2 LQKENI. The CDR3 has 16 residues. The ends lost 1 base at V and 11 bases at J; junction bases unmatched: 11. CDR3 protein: CASSPQTSGDRVQQFF. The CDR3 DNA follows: TGTGCCAGCTCACCACAAACTAGCGGGGATCGGGTACAGCAGTTCTTC.